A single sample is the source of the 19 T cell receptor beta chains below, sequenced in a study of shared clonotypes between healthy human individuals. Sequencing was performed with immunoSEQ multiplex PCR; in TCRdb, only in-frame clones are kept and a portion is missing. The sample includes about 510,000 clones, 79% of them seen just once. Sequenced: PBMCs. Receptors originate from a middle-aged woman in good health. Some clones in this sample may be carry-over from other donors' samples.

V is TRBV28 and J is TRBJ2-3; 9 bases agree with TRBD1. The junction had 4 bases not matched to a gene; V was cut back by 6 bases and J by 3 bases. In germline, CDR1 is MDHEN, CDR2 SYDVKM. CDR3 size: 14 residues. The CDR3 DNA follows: TGTGCCAGCAGGCGGGACAGGGTTACAGATACGCAGTATTTT. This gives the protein CASRRDRVTDTQYF.

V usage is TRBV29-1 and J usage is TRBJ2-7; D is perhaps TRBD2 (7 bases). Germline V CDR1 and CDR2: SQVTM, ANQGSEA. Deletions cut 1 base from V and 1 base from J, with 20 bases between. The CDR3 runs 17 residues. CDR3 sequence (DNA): TGCAGCGTTGAAGTCATCCTGAGGGGGGGGTTATCCTACGAGCAGTACTTC. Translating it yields CSVEVILRGGLSYEQYF.

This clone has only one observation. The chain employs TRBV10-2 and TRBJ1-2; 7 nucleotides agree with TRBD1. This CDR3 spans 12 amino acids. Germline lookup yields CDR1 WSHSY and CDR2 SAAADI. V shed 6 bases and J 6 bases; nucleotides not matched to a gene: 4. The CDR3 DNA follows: TGCGCCAGCAGGGGACAGATCGATGGCTACACCTTC. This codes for CASRGQIDGYTF.

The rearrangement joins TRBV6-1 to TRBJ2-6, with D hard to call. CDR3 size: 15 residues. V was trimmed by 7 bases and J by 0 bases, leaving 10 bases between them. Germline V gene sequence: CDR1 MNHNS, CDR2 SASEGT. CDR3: CASTLSASGANVLTF. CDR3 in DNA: TGTGCCAGCACCCTAAGCGCCTCTGGGGCCAACGTCCTGACTTTC.

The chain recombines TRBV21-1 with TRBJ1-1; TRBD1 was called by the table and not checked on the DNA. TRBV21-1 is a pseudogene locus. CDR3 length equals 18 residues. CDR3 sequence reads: CASSLQGRARRSDTEAFF. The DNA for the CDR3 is TGTGCCAGCAGCTTACAGGGACGGGCTAGGAGGTCGGACACTGAAGCTTTCTTT.

CDR3 coding DNA: TGTGCCAGCAGCTTGTGGAGCGGGAGGAGGGAGCAGTACTTC. Residues: CASSLWSGRREQYF. The chain joins TRBV5-5 to TRBJ2-7; TRBD2 agrees at 9 bases. V was pared by 1 base and J by 7 bases, with 6 bases of the junction left unmatched. Germline CDR1 reads SGHKS; CDR2 reads YYEKEE (reference sequence). CDR3 length: 14 residues.

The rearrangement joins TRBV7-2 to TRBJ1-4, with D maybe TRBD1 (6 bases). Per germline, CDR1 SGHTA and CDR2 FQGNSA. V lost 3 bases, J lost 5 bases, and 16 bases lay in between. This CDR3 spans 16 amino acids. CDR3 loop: CASSLMRGQGNEKLFF. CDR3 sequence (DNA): TGTGCCAGCAGCTTGATGAGGGGACAAGGGAATGAAAAACTGTTTTTT.

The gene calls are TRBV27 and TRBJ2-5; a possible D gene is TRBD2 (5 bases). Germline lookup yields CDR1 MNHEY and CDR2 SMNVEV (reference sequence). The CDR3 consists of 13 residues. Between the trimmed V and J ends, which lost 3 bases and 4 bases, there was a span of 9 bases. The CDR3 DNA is TGTGCCAGCAGTTTTTCGGGGAGAGAGACCCAGTACTTC. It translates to CASSFSGRETQYF.

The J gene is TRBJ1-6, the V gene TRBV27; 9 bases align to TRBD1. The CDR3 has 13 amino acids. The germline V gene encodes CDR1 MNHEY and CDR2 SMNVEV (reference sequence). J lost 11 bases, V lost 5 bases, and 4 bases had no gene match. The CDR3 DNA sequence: TGTGCCAGCAGTGTGGACAGGGGAACACCCCTCCACTTT. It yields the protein CASSVDRGTPLHF.

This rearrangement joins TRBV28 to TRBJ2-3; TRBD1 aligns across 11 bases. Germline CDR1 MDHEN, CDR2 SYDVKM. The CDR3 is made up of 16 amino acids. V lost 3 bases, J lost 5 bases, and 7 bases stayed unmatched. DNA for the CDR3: TGTGCCAGCAGTTTGGGGGGACAGGGGGGCGTAGATACGCAGTATTTT. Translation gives CASSLGGQGGVDTQYF.

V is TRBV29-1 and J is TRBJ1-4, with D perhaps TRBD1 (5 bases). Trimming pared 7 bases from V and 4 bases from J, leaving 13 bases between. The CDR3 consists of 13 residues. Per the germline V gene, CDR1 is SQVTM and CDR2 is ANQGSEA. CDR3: CSGALGVNEKLFF. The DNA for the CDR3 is TGCAGCGGGGCTTTGGGGGTTAATGAAAAACTGTTTTTT.

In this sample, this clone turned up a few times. CDR3 sequence: CASRTGDLGYGYTF. In DNA form, the CDR3 reads TGCGCCAGCAGGACAGGGGATTTGGGCTATGGCTACACCTTC. This chain joins TRBV5-1 and TRBJ1-2; TRBD1 aligns across 8 bases. V shed 5 bases and J 4 bases; nucleotides not matched to a gene: 7. The germline gives CDR1 SGHRS, CDR2 YFSETQ. This CDR3 has 14 amino acids.

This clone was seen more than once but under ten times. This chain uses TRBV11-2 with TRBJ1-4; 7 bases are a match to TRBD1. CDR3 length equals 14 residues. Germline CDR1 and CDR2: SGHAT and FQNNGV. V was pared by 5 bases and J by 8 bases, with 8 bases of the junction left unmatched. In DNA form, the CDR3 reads TGTGCCAGCAGCAAGACAGGGAGTAGGGAAAAACTGTTTTTT. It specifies CASSKTGSREKLFF.

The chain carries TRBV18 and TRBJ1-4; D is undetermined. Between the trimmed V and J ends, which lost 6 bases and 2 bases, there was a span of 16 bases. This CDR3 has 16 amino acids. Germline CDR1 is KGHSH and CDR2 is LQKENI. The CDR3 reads CASSVSQIATNEKLFF. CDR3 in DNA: TGTGCCAGCTCGGTTAGCCAAATTGCGACTAATGAAAAACTGTTTTTT.

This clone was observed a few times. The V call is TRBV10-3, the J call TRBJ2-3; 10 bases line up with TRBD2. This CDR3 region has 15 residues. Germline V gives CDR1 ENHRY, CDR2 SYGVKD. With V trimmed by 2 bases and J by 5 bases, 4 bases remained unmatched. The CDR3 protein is CAISEASGRKDTQYF. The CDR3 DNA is TGTGCCATCAGTGAGGCTAGCGGGAGAAAAGATACGCAGTATTTT.

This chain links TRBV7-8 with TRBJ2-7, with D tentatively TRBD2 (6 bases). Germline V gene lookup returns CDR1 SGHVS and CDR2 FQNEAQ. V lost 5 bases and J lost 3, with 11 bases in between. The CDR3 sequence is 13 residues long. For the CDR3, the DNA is TGTGCCAGCAGCCTTGTGGGGGGCTACGAGCAGTACTTC. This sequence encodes CASSLVGGYEQYF.

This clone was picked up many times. CDR3 region: CASSPSGPGIDYTF. The CDR3, as DNA: TGTGCCAGCAGCCCATCTGGGCCAGGGATTGACTACACCTTC. The V gene is TRBV9, the J gene TRBJ1-2; D possibly corresponds to TRBD1 (5 bases). Germline CDR1 and CDR2: SGDLS and YYNGEE. Trimming removed 4 bases at V and 10 bases at J, with 20 bases between. This CDR3 region has 14 residues.

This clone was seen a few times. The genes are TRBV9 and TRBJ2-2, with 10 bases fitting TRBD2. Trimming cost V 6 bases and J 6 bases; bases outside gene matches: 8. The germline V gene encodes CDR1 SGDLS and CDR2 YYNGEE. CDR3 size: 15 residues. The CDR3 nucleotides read TGTGCCAGCAACCATCTAGCGGGAGAGGCCGGGGAGCTGTTTTTT. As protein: CASNHLAGEAGELFF.

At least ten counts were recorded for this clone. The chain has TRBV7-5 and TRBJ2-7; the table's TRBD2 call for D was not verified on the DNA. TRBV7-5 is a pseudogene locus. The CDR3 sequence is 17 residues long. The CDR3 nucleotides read TGTGTCAGAAGCTTTCCGACTAGCGGGGATCTCTCCTACGAGCAGTACTTC. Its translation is CVRSFPTSGDLSYEQYF.